This is a list of T cell receptor beta chains from one sample in a study of blood T cell repertoires in COVID-19. Method: immunoSEQ multiplex PCR; TCRdb's copy keeps in-frame clones and lacks some. This table has approximately 150,000 clones, roughly 86% appearing once. The sample comprised peripheral blood. These receptors were obtained from an older woman who had recovered from COVID-19. Both conserved end residues are trimmed from each CDR3. The order of the fields is V gene, clone size, CDR3 length, CDR3 protein. Clone sizes are given selectively: once, few, many, or a class where the clone is expanded.

V gene: TRBV5-1
clone size: -
CDR3 length: 13
CDR3 protein: ASSTGGGNTDTQY

V gene: TRBV10-1
clone size: -
CDR3 length: 11
CDR3 protein: ASSDDPRGEAF

V gene: TRBV21-1
clone size: -
CDR3 length: 17
CDR3 protein: ASSLRDIKRGKNFGKLF

V gene: TRBV27
clone size: -
CDR3 length: 11
CDR3 protein: ASSFSDTYEQY

V gene: TRBV5-1
clone size: once
CDR3 length: 13
CDR3 protein: ASSLEGGVGDTQY

V gene: TRBV19
clone size: -
CDR3 length: 13
CDR3 protein: ASSAQTGVPIGYT

V gene: TRBV6-5
clone size: -
CDR3 length: 11
CDR3 protein: ASSRAGNYGYT

V gene: TRBV6-5
clone size: -
CDR3 length: 13
CDR3 protein: ASTSGGANYNEQF

V gene: TRBV3-1/TRBV3-2
clone size: -
CDR3 length: 14
CDR3 protein: ASSQTGGGSGNTIY

V gene: TRBV6-1
clone size: -
CDR3 length: 13
CDR3 protein: ASSELYDRVQPQH

V gene: TRBV27
clone size: -
CDR3 length: 15
CDR3 protein: ASSRSGSVGAHTPLH

V gene: TRBV5-4
clone size: -
CDR3 length: 14
CDR3 protein: ASSLVGSDRGYEQY

V gene: TRBV19
clone size: -
CDR3 length: 11
CDR3 protein: ASSIDRDYGYT

V gene: TRBV2
clone size: -
CDR3 length: 12
CDR3 protein: ASQGMMAKNIQY

V gene: TRBV7-9
clone size: -
CDR3 length: 12
CDR3 protein: ASSLGQRSYGYT

V gene: TRBV11-1
clone size: -
CDR3 length: 13
CDR3 protein: ASSPGTVGNYGYT

V gene: TRBV5-1
clone size: -
CDR3 length: 13
CDR3 protein: ASSLAGQDGEKLF

V gene: TRBV27
clone size: -
CDR3 length: 16
CDR3 protein: ASSPPLGRASGANVLT

V gene: TRBV5-6
clone size: -
CDR3 length: 12
CDR3 protein: ASSDIAGTGELF

V gene: TRBV7-2
clone size: -
CDR3 length: 12
CDR3 protein: ASSSGTGGQPQH

V gene: TRBV4-1
clone size: -
CDR3 length: 12
CDR3 protein: ASSRDRVSTEAF

V gene: TRBV7-8
clone size: -
CDR3 length: 13
CDR3 protein: ASSLTGGPWETQY

V gene: TRBV4-1
clone size: -
CDR3 length: 12
CDR3 protein: ASSQETRDTEAF

V gene: TRBV3-1/TRBV3-2
clone size: -
CDR3 length: 13
CDR3 protein: ASSQTGTGLDTIY

V gene: TRBV6-5
clone size: -
CDR3 length: 13
CDR3 protein: ASGEASGNTGELF

V gene: TRBV6-1
clone size: -
CDR3 length: 11
CDR3 protein: ASSEGTGQTQY

V gene: TRBV5-5
clone size: -
CDR3 length: 13
CDR3 protein: ASSYFQGAGEKLF

V gene: TRBV5-5
clone size: -
CDR3 length: 13
CDR3 protein: ASSLEARVFSPLH

V gene: TRBV2
clone size: few
CDR3 length: 11
CDR3 protein: ASRPGQHYEQY

V gene: TRBV3-1/TRBV3-2
clone size: once
CDR3 length: 13
CDR3 protein: ASSQGQKRIYGYT

V gene: TRBV6-1
clone size: -
CDR3 length: 11
CDR3 protein: ASSEVERNTIY

V gene: TRBV6-5
clone size: -
CDR3 length: 10
CDR3 protein: ASISRVWGYT

V gene: TRBV27
clone size: -
CDR3 length: 13
CDR3 protein: ASSPNMGPNSPLH

V gene: TRBV19
clone size: -
CDR3 length: 13
CDR3 protein: ASSIRQANQETQY

V gene: TRBV4-2
clone size: -
CDR3 length: 13
CDR3 protein: ASSQESAFLREAF

V gene: TRBV10-1
clone size: -
CDR3 length: 11
CDR3 protein: ASSRTVRETQY

V gene: TRBV4-1
clone size: -
CDR3 length: 12
CDR3 protein: ASSLMWASTEAF

V gene: TRBV28
clone size: -
CDR3 length: 12
CDR3 protein: ASSFPRYNEKLF

V gene: TRBV11-1
clone size: -
CDR3 length: 11
CDR3 protein: ASSSIITDTQY

V gene: TRBV7-7
clone size: -
CDR3 length: 13
CDR3 protein: ASSLDASAYNEQF

V gene: TRBV7-9
clone size: few
CDR3 length: 16
CDR3 protein: ASSLEVDRVSDDNEQY

V gene: TRBV6-4
clone size: -
CDR3 length: 13
CDR3 protein: ASSEQRGSTDTQY

V gene: TRBV20-1
clone size: -
CDR3 length: 15
CDR3 protein: SASSDRGLRINYEQY

V gene: TRBV19
clone size: -
CDR3 length: 12
CDR3 protein: ASSFGPHTGELF

V gene: TRBV2
clone size: -
CDR3 length: 12
CDR3 protein: ASSRDRISYEQY

V gene: TRBV4-1
clone size: -
CDR3 length: 19
CDR3 protein: ASSQDRMEGAAGGARETQY

V gene: TRBV6-5
clone size: -
CDR3 length: 11
CDR3 protein: ASSYTESTEAF

V gene: TRBV5-1
clone size: -
CDR3 length: 13
CDR3 protein: ASSLQANSDSPLH

V gene: TRBV3-1/TRBV3-2
clone size: -
CDR3 length: 9
CDR3 protein: ASSQDIEQF

V gene: TRBV27
clone size: few
CDR3 length: 12
CDR3 protein: ASRDRATNEKLF

V gene: TRBV30
clone size: -
CDR3 length: 9
CDR3 protein: AWSVRYGYT

V gene: TRBV5-4
clone size: -
CDR3 length: 13
CDR3 protein: ASSLGGGIYNEQF

V gene: TRBV27
clone size: -
CDR3 length: 13
CDR3 protein: ASSFSGQGSGEQY

V gene: TRBV7-9
clone size: -
CDR3 length: 9
CDR3 protein: ASSLGGPRF

V gene: TRBV30
clone size: -
CDR3 length: 11
CDR3 protein: AWTAAGPGELF